The T cell receptor beta chain described here comes from a study of control samples from healthy donors and cancer patients. Sequenced by immunoSEQ multiplex PCR; TCRdb stores in-frame clones only, minus some. The sample carries some 140,000 clones, roughly 94% recorded once. From germline, CDR1 is SGHTA and CDR2 FQGNSA. CDR3 length: 13 amino acids. Trimming took 3 bases from V and 1 from J, leaving 6 bases between them. The material sequenced was PBMCs. The chain couples TRBV7-2 to TRBJ2-5, with D unresolved. The receptor was isolated from a man aged 55 to 70 with colorectal cancer. The CDR3, as DNA: TGTGCCAGCAGCTTTGTACTCCAAGAGACCCAGTACTTC. Translating gives CASSFVLQETQYF. The variable domain in full, with the rest retrieved from reference TRBV7-2 and TRBJ2-5, is GAGVSQSPSNKVTEKGKDVELRCDPISGHTALYWYRQSLGQGLEFLIYFQGNSAPDKSGLPSDRFSAERTGGSVSTLTIQRTQQEDSAVYLCASSFVLQETQYFGPGTRLLVL.